Listed here are 23 T cell receptor beta chains from one sample, sequenced in a study of neurological immune-mediated disorders. MiXCR was run by TCRdb on the 5' RACE reads, yielding one entry per CDR3 protein. The table records 55,000 to 70,000 distinct CDR3 sequences, roughly 10% of them present only once. The sequencing input was PBMCs. The receptors originated from a man in his 60s in good health.

Turning to this clonotype: A much larger clone differs by one base, so this may be a read error. The V gene is TRBV20-1, the J gene TRBJ1-2; tentatively, D is TRBD1 (5 bases). The V end was cut by 3 bases, the J end by 6 bases, with 11 bases between. Germline V lookup: CDR1 DFQATT, CDR2 SNEGSKA (reference sequence). The CDR3 length is 12 residues. The chain's CDR3 is CSASTPDNGYTF. Written as DNA, the CDR3 is TGCAGTGCTAGTACCCCGGACAATGGCTACACCTTC.

This clonotype occurred many times. The chain combines TRBV6-2 or TRBV6-3 with TRBJ1-2, with 8 positions matching TRBD1. The CDR3 sequence is 12 residues long. The trim removed 6 bases at V and 8 bases at J, leaving 5 bases unmatched. The germline V gene has CDR1 MNHEY and CDR2 SVGEGT. In DNA form, the CDR3 reads TGTGCCAGCAGAAGGACAGGGCACGGCTACACCTTC. Its translation: CASRRTGHGYTF.

This clonotype was detected many times. This rearrangement joins TRBV7-8 to TRBJ1-1, with 12 bases identical to TRBD1. This CDR3 has 15 amino acids. Germline trimming cut 3 bases from V and 2 bases from J; bases unmatched to any gene: 1. Germline CDR1 and CDR2: SGHVS and FQNEAQ. The CDR3 here is CASSLGTGGNTEAFF. CDR3 DNA sequence: TGTGCCAGCAGCTTGGGGACAGGGGGCAACACTGAAGCTTTCTTT.

This clonotype was counted at least ten times. The J gene is TRBJ2-2, the V gene TRBV12-3 or TRBV12-4, with 7 bases aligning to TRBD1. The CDR3 is 14 amino acids. Trimming cost V 7 bases and J 4 bases; bases outside gene matches: 6. The CDR3 reads CASTTTGITGELFF. CDR3 nucleotides: TGTGCCAGCACGACGACAGGGATCACCGGGGAGCTGTTTTTT.

This clonotype was found many times. V is TRBV14 and J is TRBJ2-7; the D call may be TRBD1 or TRBD2 (5 bases each). The ends were cut back, 3 bases at V and 4 bases at J, with 16 bases in the middle. The CDR3 extends over 15 amino acids. Per germline, CDR1 SGHDN and CDR2 FVKESK. The CDR3 bases are TGTGCCAGCAGCCAGCTTATGGGGGTTCCATACGAGCAGTACTTC. Translation gives CASSQLMGVPYEQYF.

Points on this clonotype: Germline and junction disagree at one end, which may indicate a read error. The J gene is TRBJ2-4, the V gene TRBV20-1; D remains ambiguous. The CDR3 has 13 residues. CDR1 and CDR2 (germline): DFQATT, SNEGSKA (reference sequence). CDR3 sequence: CSALRPPGCILYF. The DNA of the CDR3 is TGCAGTGCCCTTAGACCCCCCGGCTGCATTCTGTACTTC.

This clonotype was found many times. The chain uses TRBV5-1 and TRBJ2-7; D remains ambiguous. The V gene's germline CDR1 is SGHRS and CDR2 YFSETQ. The CDR3 runs 14 residues. Trimming left V 0 bases short and J 0 bases short, with 7 bases between. The CDR3 sequence: CASSLVTVSYEQYF. CDR3 coding DNA: TGCGCCAGCAGCTTGGTCACAGTCTCCTACGAGCAGTACTTC.

This clonotype has a count of ten or more. The CDR3 DNA follows: TGTGCCAGCATTGAGCGCGGGACACTATCCTACGAGCAGTACTTC. Amino acids: CASIERGTLSYEQYF. V gene TRBV28 combines with J gene TRBJ2-7, with D possibly called TRBD1 or TRBD2 (6 bases each). This CDR3 has 15 residues. Looked up from germline, CDR1 is MDHEN and CDR2 is SYDVKM. V shed 7 bases and J shed 1 base, with 17 bases lying between them.

This clonotype was counted ten times or more. This chain links TRBV6-2 or TRBV6-3 with TRBJ1-1; tentative D call: TRBD1 (6 bases). The CDR3 length is 13 residues. Between the trimmed V and J ends, which lost 8 bases and 1 base, there was a span of 11 bases. Germline lookup yields CDR1 MNHEY and CDR2 SVGEGT. CDR3 DNA sequence: TGTGCCAGCCGGGGGGCCGGGAACACTGAAGCTTTCTTT. Translated: CASRGAGNTEAFF.

Of note for this clonotype: One base away lies a much larger clone, so this may be a sequencing read error. The chain carries TRBV7-9 and TRBJ2-7, with unresolved D. V was trimmed by 1 base and J by 4 bases, leaving 8 bases between them. The CDR3 length is 13 residues. Germline assignment: CDR1 SEHNR and CDR2 FQNEAQ (reference sequence). The CDR3 loop reads CASSLGRTYEQYF. For the CDR3, the DNA is TGTGCCAGCAGCTTAGGTCGCACTTACGAGCAGTACTTC.

This clonotype was detected ten times or more. The rearrangement joins TRBV7-8 to TRBJ2-1; D possibly corresponds to TRBD1 (7 bases). The CDR3 has 14 residues. V lost 8 bases to trimming and J lost 8 bases, with 19 bases between them. Germline CDR1 SGHVS, CDR2 FQNEAQ. The CDR3 DNA follows: TGTGCCAGCCGGCCCAGGGGGGTGCTTGATGAGCAGTTCTTC. Its protein is CASRPRGVLDEQFF.

This clonotype was recorded many times. The V call is TRBV7-2, the J call TRBJ2-1, with 14 positions matching TRBD2. Germline values: CDR1 SGHTA, CDR2 FQGNSA. V lost 6 bases, J lost 0 bases, and 7 bases stayed unmatched. The CDR3 has 18 amino acids. This chain's CDR3 is CASSSGLAGGSSYNEQFF. The CDR3 DNA is TGTGCCAGCAGTTCCGGACTAGCGGGGGGCAGCTCCTACAATGAGCAGTTCTTC.

This clonotype was counted many times. The chain carries TRBV7-2 and TRBJ2-1, with 7 bases fitting TRBD1. This CDR3 contains 13 residues. J was trimmed by 7 bases and V by 4 bases; bases with no gene match: 4. Germline V lookup: CDR1 SGHTA, CDR2 FQGNSA. CDR3 loop: CASSSRRGNEQFF. In DNA, the CDR3 is TGTGCCAGCAGCTCACGCAGGGGGAATGAGCAGTTCTTC.

This clonotype was seen repeatedly, ten times or more. V gene TRBV13 combines with J gene TRBJ2-3, with 8 bases fitting TRBD2. V trimming: 0 bases; J trimming: 3 bases; junction bases outside the gene matches: 11. Germline lookup yields CDR1 PRHDT and CDR2 FYEKMQ (reference sequence). The CDR3 consists of 18 residues. The CDR3 loop reads CASSLGLVAGIQTDTQYF. The CDR3, as DNA: TGTGCCAGCAGCTTAGGCCTGGTAGCGGGAATTCAGACAGATACGCAGTATTTT.

This clonotype was found many times. V gene TRBV7-2 combines with J gene TRBJ2-1; 8 nucleotides agree with TRBD2. Germline lookup yields CDR1 SGHTA and CDR2 FQGNSA. Trimming took 3 bases from V and 8 from J; bases not matched to a gene: 3. This CDR3 spans 13 amino acids. CDR3 in DNA: TGTGCCAGCAGCTTCCGGGGGGGCTATGAGCAGTTCTTC. Translating it yields CASSFRGGYEQFF.

This clonotype was seen at least ten times. The chain is built from TRBV5-1 and TRBJ1-5; the D gene is possibly TRBD1 (5 bases). V gave up 4 bases and J gave up 2 bases, with 7 bases separating them. CDR1 and CDR2 (germline): SGHRS, YFSETQ. The CDR3 contains 13 residues. In DNA, the CDR3 is TGCGCCAGCAGCCGGGACGGCAATCAGCCCCAGCATTTT. Its translation is CASSRDGNQPQHF.

This clonotype was counted many times. J is TRBJ2-1 and V is TRBV12-3 or TRBV12-4; 9 bases agree with TRBD1. The trim removed 6 bases at V and 5 bases at J, leaving 8 bases unmatched. The CDR3 spans 15 residues. CDR3 DNA: TGTGCCAGCAGCCTTGGGACAGGGATTAACAATGAGCAGTTCTTC. Its translation: CASSLGTGINNEQFF.

This clonotype was recorded at least ten times. CDR3 loop: CSAPGQGAYNEQFF. The CDR3, as DNA: TGCAGTGCACCGGGACAGGGGGCCTACAATGAGCAGTTCTTC. The J gene is TRBJ2-1, the V gene TRBV20-1; 11 bases agree with TRBD1. CDR3 size: 14 residues. Germline CDR1 is DFQATT and CDR2 is SNEGSKA (reference sequence). The V and J ends lost 6 bases and 2 bases, in that order; junction bases with no gene match: 3.

This clonotype has ten or more counts. The chain links TRBV12-3 or TRBV12-4 to TRBJ1-1, with D hard to call. This CDR3 contains 10 residues. Trimming took off 5 bases at V and 5 bases at J, with 3 bases between the two ends. The CDR3 DNA reads as TGTGCCAGCAGTGGGACTGAAGCTTTCTTT. This encodes CASSGTEAFF.

This clonotype was detected many times. The chain employs TRBV7-2 and TRBJ2-2, with D possibly TRBD2 on 6 matching bases. Germline loops: CDR1 SGHTA, CDR2 FQGNSA. This CDR3 contains 13 residues. Trimming took 6 bases from V and 8 from J, leaving 13 bases between them. The CDR3 reads CASSRGLLGELFF. DNA for the CDR3: TGTGCCAGCAGTCGGGGACTTCTTGGGGAGCTGTTTTTT.

This clonotype has a count of ten or more. This chain uses TRBV5-1 with TRBJ1-4; the D gene is possibly TRBD1 (5 bases). The V and J ends lost 4 bases and 3 bases respectively, with 16 bases between them. Per germline, CDR1 SGHRS and CDR2 YFSETQ. This CDR3 spans 16 amino acids. The CDR3 sequence is CASSPGLQGANEKLFF. The CDR3 bases are TGCGCCAGCAGCCCGGGACTCCAGGGAGCTAATGAAAAACTGTTTTTT. Full variable domain (outside the CDR3, taken from reference TRBV5-1 and TRBJ1-4): KAGVTQTPRYLIKTRGQQVTLSCSPISGHRSVSWYQQTPGQGLQFLFEYFSETQRNKGNFPGRFSGRQFSNSRSEMNVSTLELGDSALYLCASSPGLQGANEKLFFGSGTQLSVL.

This clonotype was observed many times. This rearrangement joins TRBV6-5 to TRBJ1-2, with D maybe TRBD1 (6 bases). From germline, CDR1 is MNHEY and CDR2 SVGAGI. Trimming took 6 bases from V and 8 from J, leaving 13 bases between them. The CDR3 spans 12 residues. CDR3 bases: TGTGCCAGCAGGTACAGGGTGGGCGGCTACACCTTC. It translates to CASRYRVGGYTF.

Many counts were recorded for this clonotype. V usage is TRBV5-6 and J usage is TRBJ2-7, with D perhaps TRBD1 (5 bases). Between the trimmed V and J ends, which lost 3 bases and 3 bases, there was a span of 10 bases. The CDR3 has 13 residues. Germline CDR1 and CDR2: SGHDT and YYEEEE. CDR3: CASSWGDSYEQYF. As DNA, the CDR3 is TGTGCCAGCAGCTGGGGTGACAGCTACGAGCAGTACTTC.